This T cell receptor beta chain originates from a study of cytomegalovirus exposure and HLA in healthy donors (dated by TCRdb to about 2017). A note on the overall study: According to a later analysis, the approximately 120 validation repertoires were produced on the same platform as the roughly 600 repertoires of the first cohort. The study aimed to test whether signatures of past pathogen exposure could be identified by cataloging public T cell receptors. Besides the first cohort of roughly 700 subjects, a separate validation cohort made up of roughly 120 different subjects was used. The study combined high-throughput TCR immunosequencing, statistical association of individual TCRs with disease status, and machine learning to predict cytomegalovirus infection status.

CDR3 length: 13 amino acids, cysteine to phenylalanine. The retained sequence is limited to the CDR3, 39 bases, with the frame set at the first base. The germline V gene supplies CDR1 KGHSH and CDR2 LQKENI. V is cut by 3 bases and J by 8 bases, and the space between the germline ends is 11 bases. Libraries were made using the immunoSEQ multiplex PCR assay. The paper's data handling went like this. To diagnose cytomegalovirus status from the catalog of TCR beta chain sequences, a statistical classification framework was built. The immuneACCESS repertoire file appears here via TCRdb, limited to in-frame rearrangements. These files lack a portion of the clones; in checked studies, under half of the deficit traces to unresolved V genes, and the cause of the others is not known. V and J calls and clone size are those listed in that table; D and trimming were worked out from the DNA. Here the sample has 200,000 to 250,000 clones; around 86% occur a single time. 1.5% to 2.5% of the sample rests with the top ten.

To note about this clone: Its antigen is still unknown. No quality values exist for individual bases; no much larger clone is one base distant.

The donors were included in the validation cohort of around 120 subjects, a group kept apart from the approximately 690-subject first cohort. Study-wide findings and limitations: A few of the identified cytomegalovirus-associated TCR beta chains were confirmed in vitro to be specific for cytomegalovirus antigens. A later analysis lacked HLA typing for the validation cohort, so it scored co-occurrence in that cohort across all 120 or so repertoires. Most TCR sequences were seen in very few donors, while some public TCRs were found in many individuals. The classifier was reported to diagnose cytomegalovirus status with high specificity and sensitivity in both the original and validation cohorts. In the study, roughly 160 TCR beta chains were listed as associated with cytomegalovirus. According to the authors, the approach could potentially be generalized to other disease states and immunological phenotypes. Subsequent analysis determined that TCRs grouped into clusters in the first cohort also showed a tendency toward co-occurrence across the approximately 120 validation repertoires, and roughly 95% of cluster scores exceeded 0.

The chain links TRBV18 with TRBJ1-3; the D segment cannot be called with confidence. This TCR was sampled from a woman between 18 and 29 years old in good health and CMV-seropositive. Sequenced material: PBMCs. CDR3 region: CASSPSSIDTIYF. The sequenced DNA: TGTGCCAGCTCACCTAGCTCCATTGACACCATATATTTT.